These 29 T cell receptor beta chains were sequenced from one sample in a study of long-term antiretroviral therapy in people with HIV. Version v3.0 of the immunoSEQ assay was performed at survey level. TCRdb's copy holds only in-frame clones and misses some; the assay was immunoSEQ multiplex PCR. The table lists about 16,000 clones, over 70% of them singletons. The specimen was unsorted PBMCs, collected 1.5 years before starting antiretroviral therapy. The receptors stem from a woman aged 45-65 years with HIV.

The chain combines TRBV7-2 with TRBJ2-7; 8 positions agree with TRBD2. J was trimmed by 6 bases and V by 3 bases; bases with no gene match: 4. The CDR3 extends over 13 amino acids. Germline loops: CDR1 SGHTA, CDR2 FQGNSA. CDR3 in amino acids: CASSFGGAFEQYF. In DNA, the CDR3 is TGTGCCAGCAGCTTCGGGGGGGCTTTCGAGCAGTACTTC. Full variable domain (rest looked up from reference TRBV7-2 and TRBJ2-7): GAGVSQSPSNKVTEKGKDVELRCDPISGHTALYWYRQSLGQGLEFLIYFQGNSAPDKSGLPSDRFSAERTGGSVSTLTIQRTQQEDSAVYLCASSFGGAFEQYFGPGTRLTVT.

The chain couples TRBV18 to TRBJ1-1, with 8 bases identical to TRBD1. This CDR3 is built from 16 residues. CDR1 is KGHSH, CDR2 LQKENI, per germline. The junction had 6 bases not matched to a gene; V was cut back by 2 bases and J by 1 base. The CDR3 nucleotides read TGTGCCAGCTCACCAATCAGGGGGCGACAGAACACTGAAGCTTTCTTT. This translates into CASSPIRGRQNTEAFF.

This clone was recorded once. The J gene is TRBJ2-5, the V gene TRBV7-9, with unresolved D. The CDR3 is 13 amino acids. The V gene's germline CDR1 is SEHNR and CDR2 FQNEAQ (reference sequence). The germline V and J ends were trimmed by 3 bases and 1 base, with 6 bases remaining between them. CDR3 region: CASSFISQETQYF. The CDR3, as DNA: TGTGCCAGCAGCTTTATCAGCCAAGAGACCCAGTACTTC.

V gene TRBV27 combines with J gene TRBJ1-5; 9 bases line up with TRBD1. Looked up from germline, CDR1 is MNHEY and CDR2 is SMNVEV (reference sequence). The CDR3 is 13 amino acids. The V and J ends lost 10 bases and 2 bases, in that order; junction bases with no gene match: 3. This CDR3 is CATGQGGNQPQHF. Here the CDR3 DNA reads TGTGCCACGGGACAGGGAGGCAATCAGCCCCAGCATTTT.

The chain employs TRBV30 and TRBJ1-2; D gene ambiguous. Trimming pared 2 bases from V and 4 bases from J, leaving 5 bases between. The germline CDR1 and CDR2 sequences are GTSNPN and SVGIG (reference sequence). This CDR3 spans 11 amino acids. The CDR3 here is CAWSSFYGYTF. The CDR3 DNA reads as TGTGCCTGGAGTAGCTTCTATGGCTACACCTTC.

The table lists this clone with a count of one. The V gene is TRBV19, the J gene TRBJ1-4; D remains ambiguous. Between the trimmed V and J ends, which lost 6 bases and 7 bases, there was a span of 12 bases. Germline V CDR1 and CDR2: LNHDA, SQIVND (reference sequence). This CDR3 has 13 amino acids. CDR3 sequence reads: CASRWGGGEKLFF. Here the CDR3 DNA reads TGTGCCAGTAGATGGGGTGGCGGTGAAAAACTGTTTTTT.

The genes are TRBV5-1 and TRBJ1-1; weak D call: TRBD1 (5 bases). The CDR3 has 13 residues. Germline CDR1 is SGHRS and CDR2 is YFSETQ. The V and J ends lost 5 bases and 1 base respectively, with 9 bases between them. The DNA of the CDR3 is TGCGCCAGCAGGCAGGGTGGGAACACTGAAGCTTTCTTT. Its translation is CASRQGGNTEAFF.

The chain employs TRBV11-2 and TRBJ2-7, with D unclear. From germline, CDR1 is SGHAT and CDR2 FQNNGV. CDR3 size: 15 residues. Between the trimmed V and J ends, which lost 5 bases and 5 bases, there was a span of 19 bases. Here the CDR3 reads CASSTQAAGTNEQYF. The CDR3 DNA reads TGTGCCAGCAGCACTCAGGCGGCAGGCACCAACGAGCAGTACTTC.

This clone was detected only a few times. CDR3 loop: CASSRTGVHEQYV. In DNA form, the CDR3 reads TGCGCCAGCAGCCGTACAGGGGTCCACGAGCAGTACGTC. V usage is TRBV4-1 and J usage is TRBJ2-7, with 7 nucleotides matching TRBD1. Germline V CDR1 and CDR2: MGHRA, YSYEKL. This CDR3 comprises 13 residues. Trimming at V came to 4 bases and at J to 5 bases, leaving 5 bases not matched to a gene.

The chain recombines TRBV7-9 with TRBJ2-2; 13 bases align to TRBD2. This CDR3 comprises 14 residues. Germline loops: CDR1 SEHNR, CDR2 FQNEAQ (reference sequence). After removal of 8 bases from V and 6 bases from J, the junction contained 3 bases not matched to a gene. This chain's CDR3 is CASQTSGGAGELFF. The CDR3 coding sequence is TGTGCCAGCCAAACTAGCGGGGGGGCCGGGGAGCTGTTTTTT.

The J gene is TRBJ2-3, the V gene TRBV5-1; 8 nucleotides match TRBD2. Germline CDR1 and CDR2: SGHRS and YFSETQ. The CDR3 covers 16 residues. The junction had 7 bases not matched to a gene; V was cut back by 0 bases and J by 4 bases. The CDR3 nucleotides read TGCGCCAGCAGCTTGGCCCGGGGGGGGCCCGCAGATACGCAGTATTTT. It encodes CASSLARGGPADTQYF.

This clone was observed a few times. The V and J genes are TRBV6-5 and TRBJ1-1; 12 bases align to TRBD1. The germline CDR1 and CDR2 sequences are MNHEY and SVGAGI. The CDR3 length is 13 residues. Losses at the gene ends were 10 bases for V and 11 bases for J; bases not matched to a gene: 11. The CDR3 bases are TGTGCCACCGAAACCGGGACAGGGGGCATTGCTTTCTTT. Translated: CATETGTGGIAFF.

J is TRBJ1-5 and V is TRBV4-1; D gene ambiguous. The CDR3 is 15 residues long. With 0 bases removed from V and 3 bases from J, the gap between germline ends came to 9 bases. Germline V gene sequence: CDR1 MGHRA, CDR2 YSYEKL. The CDR3 DNA is TGCGCCAGCAGCCAAGAAGGGCAGCCCAATCAGCCCCAGCATTTT. Protein product: CASSQEGQPNQPQHF.

This sequence joins TRBV28 and TRBJ2-5, with D perhaps being TRBD1 or TRBD2 (5 bases each). Looked up from germline, CDR1 is MDHEN and CDR2 is SYDVKM. Trimming cost V 2 bases and J 4 bases, with 17 bases left between them. The CDR3 has 16 amino acids. In nucleotides, the CDR3 is TGTGCCAGCAGTTTAGAGGGGCTGCGGATGATAGAGACCCAGTACTTC. It codes for CASSLEGLRMIETQYF.

This clone turned up a few times. The chain has TRBV21-1 and TRBJ1-5; the table calls TRBD1, which could not be checked here. TRBV21-1 is designated a pseudogene. CDR3 length: 16 amino acids. This CDR3 is CASSPRTAYSNQPQHF. Here the CDR3 DNA reads TGTGCCAGCAGCCCCCGGACAGCATATAGCAATCAGCCCCAGCATTTT.

V gene TRBV4-1 combines with J gene TRBJ1-1; D may be TRBD1 (6 bases). The CDR3 spans 16 residues. The V gene's germline CDR1 is MGHRA and CDR2 YSYEKL. Deletions cut 5 bases from V and 3 bases from J, with 19 bases between. DNA for the CDR3: TGCGCCAGCAGCTCGGAAGGGGGGGACCGGGACACTGAAGCTTTCTTT. It is translated as CASSSEGGDRDTEAFF.

The V gene is TRBV11-2, the J gene TRBJ2-5; TRBD1 agrees at 9 bases. Germline V gene sequence: CDR1 SGHAT, CDR2 FQNNGV. The CDR3 spans 14 residues. The trim removed 1 base at V and 10 bases at J, leaving 7 bases unmatched. CDR3 bases: TGTGCCAGCAGCTTAGGGGGGGACAGGGACGACCAGTACTTC. Amino acid sequence: CASSLGGDRDDQYF.

This clone was seen a handful of times. V usage is TRBV6-1 and J usage is TRBJ2-3; D gene unclear. The ends were cut back, 3 bases at V and 1 base at J, with 14 bases in the middle. The germline CDR1 and CDR2 sequences are MNHNS and SASEGT. The CDR3 has 16 amino acids. The CDR3 region has the DNA TGTGCCAGCAGTGAGCTAATAGCTTCGGGCACAGATACGCAGTATTTT. Translating it yields CASSELIASGTDTQYF.

The rearrangement uses TRBV6-1 and TRBJ1-3, with D possibly matching TRBD1 (5 bases). Trimming shortened V by 8 bases and J by 1 base, and 12 bases separated the two germline ends. Germline lookup yields CDR1 MNHNS and CDR2 SASEGT. The length of the CDR3 is 14 residues. The CDR3 region has the DNA TGTGCCAGCGTGGGGGGGAGTTCTGGAAACACCATATATTTT. Its translation is CASVGGSSGNTIYF.

This chain uses TRBV2 with TRBJ1-3; no firm D call. V was trimmed by 6 bases and J by 4 bases, leaving 13 bases between them. Germline values: CDR1 SNHLY, CDR2 FYNNEI. The CDR3 loop spans 14 amino acids. In DNA, the CDR3 is TGTGCCAGCAGGCCTACAAGGGAAGGAAACACCATATATTTT. The encoded protein is CASRPTREGNTIYF.

The rearrangement joins TRBV7-9 to TRBJ2-5, with 8 bases lining up with TRBD1. After removal of 4 bases from V and 2 bases from J, the junction contained 6 bases not matched to a gene. This CDR3 has 15 amino acids. Germline CDR1 and CDR2: SEHNR and FQNEAQ (reference sequence). CDR3 protein: CASSYGTGDQETQYF. Here the CDR3 DNA reads TGTGCCAGCAGCTACGGGACAGGCGATCAAGAGACCCAGTACTTC.

This clone was observed a single time. This chain connects TRBV5-1 to TRBJ1-5; TRBD1 is a possible D gene (5 bases). Germline CDR1 SGHRS, CDR2 YFSETQ. V was trimmed by 0 bases and J by 2 bases, leaving 12 bases between them. This CDR3 is built from 16 residues. CDR3 loop: CASSLGPRDGNQPQHF. CDR3 nucleotides: TGCGCCAGCAGCTTGGGGCCGAGGGACGGCAATCAGCCCCAGCATTTT.

The rearrangement uses TRBV5-6 and TRBJ2-2; no definite D call. The CDR3 contains 15 residues. The germline V and J ends were trimmed by 4 bases and 4 bases, with 14 bases remaining between them. CDR1 is SGHDT and CDR2 is YYEEEE in the germline V gene. CDR3 sequence (DNA): TGTGCCAGCAGCCTCCGACGACGGACCACCGGGGAGCTGTTTTTT. Encoded protein: CASSLRRRTTGELFF.

This chain uses TRBV7-8 with TRBJ2-7, with 7 bases that match TRBD2. Looked up from germline, CDR1 is SGHVS and CDR2 is FQNEAQ. V lost 1 base to trimming and J lost 3 bases; unmatched junction nucleotides: 6. CDR3 length equals 15 residues. CDR3 DNA: TGTGCCAGCAGCTTAGACGGGGGGACCTTCTACGAGCAGTACTTC. It is translated as CASSLDGGTFYEQYF.

This clone was seen a single time. This sequence joins TRBV7-9 and TRBJ2-2; no firm D call. Looked up from germline, CDR1 is SEHNR and CDR2 is FQNEAQ (reference sequence). CDR3 length: 11 amino acids. Trimming pared 6 bases from V and 4 bases from J, leaving 3 bases between. CDR3 protein: CASRGTGELFF. DNA for the CDR3: TGTGCCAGCAGGGGCACCGGGGAGCTGTTTTTT.

The chain is built from TRBV5-1 and TRBJ2-2, with D perhaps assigned TRBD1 or TRBD2 (5 bases each). The germline CDR1 and CDR2 sequences are SGHRS and YFSETQ. This CDR3 is built from 13 residues. V was pared by 2 bases and J by 5 bases, with 7 bases between. The CDR3 region is CASSFGGTGELFF. DNA for the CDR3: TGCGCCAGCAGCTTTGGGGGTACCGGGGAGCTGTTTTTT.

Sample share makes this clone medium-sized. This chain joins TRBV9 and TRBJ1-3, with unresolved D. V was clipped by 0 bases and J by 0 bases, with 7 bases between them. Germline CDR1 reads SGDLS; CDR2 reads YYNGEE. The CDR3 runs to 15 residues. CDR3 in amino acids: CASSVGAHSGNTIYF. The CDR3 DNA sequence: TGTGCCAGCAGCGTAGGTGCCCACTCTGGAAACACCATATATTTT.

This chain uses TRBV27 with TRBJ2-6; weak D call: TRBD1 (7 bases). Germline V CDR1 and CDR2: MNHEY, SMNVEV (reference sequence). CDR3 length: 18 amino acids. Between the trimmed V and J ends, which lost 5 bases and 0 bases, there was a span of 17 bases. The CDR3 spells CASSPKTGRLSGANVLTF. The DNA for the CDR3 is TGTGCCAGCAGTCCTAAGACAGGGAGGCTCTCTGGGGCCAACGTCCTGACTTTC.

CDR3 nucleotide sequence: TGCGCCAGCAGTGAGTCGTCGTGGGCGGCGGGGACGGGGAATGAGCAGTTCTTC. This gives the protein CASSESSWAAGTGNEQFF. The chain links TRBV10-2 to TRBJ2-1, with D possibly matching TRBD2 (6 bases). Trimming shortened V by 0 bases and J by 7 bases, and 22 bases separated the two germline ends. Germline V lookup: CDR1 WSHSY, CDR2 SAAADI. CDR3 length: 18 amino acids.